Presented here are 30 T cell receptor beta chains from one specimen sequenced in a study of beta chain features in type 1 diabetes. General study results and limits: People with Type 1 diabetes carried modestly yet significantly shorter TCRB CDR3s in all four CD4+ subsets.

Their specific antigens are unknown. Every bit of the isolated RNA underwent reverse transcription, so sequencing read expressed TCRB transcripts. The assay was immunoSEQ multiplex PCR, and TCRdb's table has in-frame clones only and misses some. Of roughly 700,000 clones in the sample, around 15% were seen once. Sequenced sample: naive CD4+ T cells from blood. The receptors were sampled from a man aged 18 to 29 with type 1 diabetes.

This clone was counted only a few times. The J gene is TRBJ1-2, the V gene TRBV7-9, with D maybe TRBD1 (6 bases). Trimming stripped 6 bases from V and 4 bases from J, with 12 bases between. Germline CDR1 is SEHNR and CDR2 is FQNEAQ (reference sequence). This CDR3 has 13 residues. The CDR3 DNA reads as TGTGCCAGCAGAGCTACAGGGACCTATGGCTACACCTTC. It encodes CASRATGTYGYTF.

This clone was observed a handful of times. The chain couples TRBV7-2 to TRBJ1-6; D uncertain. Germline V lookup: CDR1 SGHTA, CDR2 FQGNSA. This CDR3 is 15 amino acids long. Between the trimmed V and J ends, which lost 5 bases and 0 bases, there was a span of 8 bases. CDR3 bases: TGTGCCAGCAGCGAAAGAAGCTCCTATAATTCACCCCTCCACTTT. This codes for CASSERSSYNSPLHF.

This clone was seen a handful of times. The chain joins TRBV29-1 to TRBJ2-7; a weak D match, TRBD2 (5 bases). Trimming pared 4 bases from V and 6 bases from J, leaving 7 bases between. This CDR3 contains 10 residues. CDR1 is SQVTM and CDR2 is ANQGSEA in the germline V gene. CDR3 region: CSVAEGEQYF. The CDR3 nucleotides are TGCAGCGTTGCTGAGGGCGAGCAGTACTTC.

The sample holds a few counts of this clone. This chain uses TRBV27 with TRBJ2-7; TRBD1 matches 10 bases. Germline V gene sequence: CDR1 MNHEY, CDR2 SMNVEV (reference sequence). V gave up 8 bases and J gave up 5 bases; unmatched junction bases: 12. CDR3 length: 15 amino acids. DNA for the CDR3: TGTGCCAGCCCCCTGGGACAGGGGCATCCAAACGAGCAGTACTTC. It is translated as CASPLGQGHPNEQYF.

This chain joins TRBV13 and TRBJ1-2; D call uncertain. V was shortened by 4 bases and J by 3 bases, with 9 bases between the two germline ends. This CDR3 region has 13 residues. Germline-derived CDR1 and CDR2 are PRHDT and FYEKMQ (reference sequence). The CDR3, as DNA: TGTGCCAGCAGCTCCTCCCGGGACTATGGCTACACCTTC. It specifies CASSSSRDYGYTF.

The V call is TRBV29-1, the J call TRBJ1-2, with TRBD1 matching over 10 bases. Trimming removed 5 bases from V and 5 bases from J; junction bases left unmatched: 11. Germline V gene data show CDR1 as SQVTM and CDR2 as ANQGSEA. CDR3 length: 15 amino acids. CDR3 amino acids: CSVSPKTGGEYGYTF. CDR3 nucleotide sequence: TGCAGCGTTTCCCCTAAGACAGGGGGCGAGTATGGCTACACCTTC.

This clone was observed a few times. The chain is built from TRBV19 and TRBJ1-1, with D uncertain. Between the trimmed V and J ends, which lost 7 bases and 6 bases, there was a span of 15 bases. The CDR3 extends over 13 amino acids. CDR1 is LNHDA and CDR2 is SQIVND in the germline V gene (reference sequence). The CDR3 here is CASTSWGVSEAFF. The DNA for the CDR3 is TGTGCCAGTACCTCGTGGGGAGTCTCTGAAGCTTTCTTT.

This chain links TRBV6-1 with TRBJ2-4, with 7 bases that match TRBD1. The CDR3 loop spans 18 amino acids. J gave up 0 bases and V 4 bases, and 12 bases lay outside the gene matches. Germline assignment: CDR1 MNHNS and CDR2 SASEGT. Here the CDR3 DNA reads TGTGCCAGCAGTGCCGGGACAGTGCCGCCTCTAGCCAAAAACATTCAGTACTTC. Translating gives CASSAGTVPPLAKNIQYF.

This clone was seen a handful of times. The rearrangement links TRBV10-1 to TRBJ1-1, with D uncertain. V was trimmed by 6 bases and J by 7 bases, leaving 12 bases between them. This CDR3 is 12 amino acids long. The germline V gene encodes CDR1 WNHNN and CDR2 SYGVQD (reference sequence). CDR3: CASSPATGEAFF. The CDR3 region has the DNA TGCGCCAGCAGCCCCGCGACGGGTGAAGCTTTCTTT.

The chain combines TRBV30 with TRBJ2-3, with 8 positions matching TRBD1. This CDR3 is built from 14 residues. In germline, CDR1 is GTSNPN, CDR2 SVGIG (reference sequence). The V and J ends lost 1 base and 3 bases, in that order; junction bases with no gene match: 3. Here the CDR3 DNA reads TGTGCCTGGAGTGGGACAGGGACTACAGATACGCAGTATTTT. Translation: CAWSGTGTTDTQYF.

This clone turned up a few times. This sequence joins TRBV18 and TRBJ2-6, with D maybe TRBD2 (5 bases). Trimming cost V 3 bases and J 0 bases, with 15 bases left between them. Germline V gene data show CDR1 as KGHSH and CDR2 as LQKENI. The CDR3 has 18 amino acids. The CDR3 loop reads CASSPLPVGGSGANVLTF. In DNA, the CDR3 is TGTGCCAGCTCACCCCTTCCCGTTGGAGGCTCTGGGGCCAACGTCCTGACTTTC.

The chain recombines TRBV29-1 with TRBJ2-7, with a tentative D call TRBD2 (6 bases). The V end was cut by 4 bases, the J end by 0 bases, with 13 bases between. This CDR3 is 14 amino acids long. Germline values: CDR1 SQVTM, CDR2 ANQGSEA. Written as DNA, the CDR3 is TGCAGCGTTGGAACTCCGGGACTCTCCTACGAGCAGTACTTC. Protein product: CSVGTPGLSYEQYF.

Of note for this clone: Other DNA sequences in the same sample also yield this CDR3. The CDR3 loop reads CAISEGQGNYGYTF. The CDR3 DNA reads TGTGCCATCAGTGAGGGCCAGGGGAACTATGGCTACACCTTC. J is TRBJ1-2 and V is TRBV10-3; D is possibly TRBD1 (6 bases). The CDR3 runs 14 residues. The germline V gene has CDR1 ENHRY and CDR2 SYGVKD. The germline V and J ends were trimmed by 2 bases and 2 bases, with 9 bases remaining between them.

The genes are TRBV7-9 and TRBJ1-4, with TRBD1 identical over 8 bases. J lost 8 bases, V lost 5 bases, and 10 bases had no gene match. The CDR3 length is 15 residues. Germline-derived CDR1 and CDR2 are SEHNR and FQNEAQ (reference sequence). The DNA of the CDR3 is TGTGCCAGCAGCCCCGGACAGGGACCTACCGAAAAACTGTTTTTT. Translation: CASSPGQGPTEKLFF.

The chain couples TRBV5-1 to TRBJ2-7; possibly TRBD1 for D (6 bases). The germline gives CDR1 SGHRS, CDR2 YFSETQ. The CDR3 contains 13 residues. V was cut by 5 bases and J by 3 bases, with 12 bases left in between. The CDR3 bases are TGCGCCAGCAGTTCGGGACACGGCTACGAGCAGTACTTC. Its protein product is CASSSGHGYEQYF. Based on the CDR3 plus reference TRBV5-1 and TRBJ2-7, the full variable domain is KAGVTQTPRYLIKTRGQQVTLSCSPISGHRSVSWYQQTPGQGLQFLFEYFSETQRNKGNFPGRFSGRQFSNSRSEMNVSTLELGDSALYLCASSSGHGYEQYFGPGTRLTVT.

This clone has a handful of counts. This chain joins TRBV28 and TRBJ2-7, with 9 bases aligning to TRBD1. The germline CDR1 and CDR2 sequences are MDHEN and SYDVKM. J lost 4 bases, V lost 6 bases, and 4 bases had no gene match. The CDR3 is 13 amino acids. The CDR3 nucleotides read TGTGCCAGCAGCCCCGGGACAGGGTACGAGCAGTACTTC. It yields the protein CASSPGTGYEQYF.

The chain links TRBV19 to TRBJ2-7; D call uncertain. The CDR3 spans 15 residues. With 1 base removed from V and 2 bases from J, the gap between germline ends came to 12 bases. From germline, CDR1 is LNHDA and CDR2 SQIVND (reference sequence). The CDR3 spells CASSIVHSETYEQYF. Written as DNA, the CDR3 is TGTGCCAGTAGTATAGTGCACAGCGAGACCTACGAGCAGTACTTC.

The rearrangement links TRBV19 to TRBJ2-2; TRBD1 is a possible D gene (6 bases). This CDR3 is 15 amino acids long. Germline assignment: CDR1 LNHDA and CDR2 SQIVND (reference sequence). Deletions cut 9 bases from V and 2 bases from J, with 16 bases between. CDR3 protein: CASSATGVNTGELFF. DNA for the CDR3: TGTGCCAGCTCAGCGACAGGAGTTAACACCGGGGAGCTGTTTTTT.

This clone was seen more than once but under ten times. The chain couples TRBV6-5 to TRBJ1-3; D gene unclear. Germline lookup yields CDR1 MNHEY and CDR2 SVGAGI. The germline V and J ends were trimmed by 6 bases and 6 bases, with 12 bases remaining between them. This CDR3 spans 13 amino acids. CDR3 nucleotides: TGTGCCAGCAGACACCCGGACGTAAACACCATATATTTT. Its translation is CASRHPDVNTIYF.

This clone appeared a few times. This sequence joins TRBV7-9 and TRBJ2-3; unclear D gene. The CDR3 is 12 amino acids. V was cut by 6 bases and J by 6 bases, with 10 bases left in between. Germline lookup yields CDR1 SEHNR and CDR2 FQNEAQ (reference sequence). The DNA for the CDR3 is TGTGCCAGCAGTCGGATAGGGGATACGCAGTATTTT. This codes for CASSRIGDTQYF.

The chain has TRBV7-8 and TRBJ1-2; D remains unclear. This CDR3 is 14 amino acids long. Germline CDR1 reads SGHVS; CDR2 reads FQNEAQ. V was pared by 2 bases and J by 7 bases, with 14 bases between. CDR3 bases: TGTGCCAGCAGCTTAAGTGAGGGATCCTTTGGCTACACCTTC. Translated, it gives CASSLSEGSFGYTF. The full variable domain, its missing parts supplied by reference TRBV7-8 and TRBJ1-2, is GAGVSQSPRYKVAKRGQDVALRCDPISGHVSLFWYQQALGQGPEFLTYFQNEAQLDKSGLPSDRFFAERPEGSVSTLKIQRTQQEDSAVYLCASSLSEGSFGYTFGSGTRLTVV.

This clone was observed a handful of times. V usage is TRBV10-3 and J usage is TRBJ1-6; 11 bases are a match to TRBD1. Looked up from germline, CDR1 is ENHRY and CDR2 is SYGVKD. This CDR3 is built from 13 residues. Trimming took 11 bases from V and 5 from J; bases not matched to a gene: 2. CDR3 residues: CAGGQGDNSPLHF. In DNA, the CDR3 is TGTGCCGGGGGACAGGGGGATAATTCACCCCTCCACTTT.

The V and J genes are TRBV11-3 and TRBJ2-1; possible D gene TRBD1, 5 bases. Germline V lookup: CDR1 SGHNT, CDR2 YENEEA. CDR3 length equals 14 residues. Trimming removed 5 bases from V and 5 bases from J, with 13 bases in between. As DNA, the CDR3 is TGTGCCAGCAGCCCAACAGGACATGACAATGAGCAGTTCTTC. This sequence encodes CASSPTGHDNEQFF.

A few counts support this clone. V usage is TRBV6-6 and J usage is TRBJ2-7, with D uncertain. Germline CDR1 and CDR2: MNHNY and SVGAGI (reference sequence). The CDR3 has 15 residues. Trimming took off 0 bases at V and 0 bases at J, with 9 bases between the two ends. CDR3 sequence reads: CASSYSTVLSYEQYF. The CDR3 DNA reads as TGTGCCAGCAGTTACTCGACGGTACTCTCCTACGAGCAGTACTTC.

This clone was counted a few times. The sample holds other DNA sequences that translate to the same CDR3. The chain recombines TRBV7-7 with TRBJ2-5; tentatively, D is TRBD2 (6 bases). Germline-derived CDR1 and CDR2 are SSHAT and FNYEAQ (reference sequence). Trimming left V 3 bases short and J 1 base short, with 12 bases between. The CDR3 is 15 amino acids. The CDR3 bases are TGTGCCAGCAGCTTGGGGGGAACAATCCAAGAGACCCAGTACTTC. As protein: CASSLGGTIQETQYF. Using reference TRBV7-7 and TRBJ2-5 for the parts outside the CDR3, the full variable domain is GAGVSQSPRYKVTKRGQDVTLRCDPISSHATLYWYQQALGQGPEFLTYFNYEAQPDKSGLPSDRFSAERPEGSISTLTIQRTEQRDSAMYRCASSLGGTIQETQYFGPGTRLLVL.

This clone was found a few times. The chain has TRBV7-3 and TRBJ2-5; D call uncertain. Trimming pared 2 bases from V and 5 bases from J, leaving 12 bases between. Germline V gene sequence: CDR1 SGHTA, CDR2 FQGTGA. This CDR3 is 14 amino acids long. As DNA, the CDR3 is TGTGCCAGCAGCTTAGGTCCCGACCGGGAGACCCAGTACTTC. This encodes CASSLGPDRETQYF. Full variable domain (rest looked up from reference TRBV7-3 and TRBJ2-5): GAGVSQTPSNKVTEKGKYVELRCDPISGHTALYWYRQSLGQGPEFLIYFQGTGAADDSGLPNDRFFAVRPEGSVSTLKIQRTERGDSAVYLCASSLGPDRETQYFGPGTRLLVL.

This clone was picked up a small number of times. The chain is built from TRBV6-5 and TRBJ1-4; D is possibly TRBD1 (6 bases). From germline, CDR1 is MNHEY and CDR2 SVGAGI. V shed 2 bases and J shed 8 bases, with 15 bases lying between them. The CDR3 has 15 residues. The CDR3 sequence is CASSYHIGQSEKLFF. The CDR3 DNA follows: TGTGCCAGCAGTTACCACATCGGACAGAGCGAAAAACTGTTTTTT.

Turning to this clone: Other DNA variants within this sample encode the same CDR3. The V and J genes are TRBV6-5 and TRBJ2-7, with 7 bases lining up with TRBD1. The CDR3 sequence is 14 residues long. The ends lost 4 bases at V and 2 bases at J; junction bases unmatched: 5. Germline CDR1 reads MNHEY; CDR2 reads SVGAGI. The CDR3 reads CASSSGTATYEQYF. The CDR3 DNA sequence: TGTGCCAGCAGTTCCGGGACAGCTACCTACGAGCAGTACTTC.

V gene TRBV7-3 combines with J gene TRBJ2-5, with D possibly matching TRBD2 (6 bases). CDR1 and CDR2 (germline): SGHTA, FQGTGA. The CDR3 covers 14 residues. Trimming stripped 5 bases from V and 4 bases from J, with 14 bases between. DNA of the CDR3: TGTGCCAGCAGCCCTTACGGGACTGGAGAGACCCAGTACTTC. It translates to CASSPYGTGETQYF.

This clone was counted a few times. The chain recombines TRBV30 with TRBJ1-5, with 7 bases that match TRBD1. V shed 2 bases and J 4 bases; nucleotides not matched to a gene: 8. Germline V lookup: CDR1 GTSNPN, CDR2 SVGIG (reference sequence). This CDR3 has 15 amino acids. The CDR3 loop reads CAWSRETGANQPQHF. DNA of the CDR3: TGTGCCTGGAGTAGAGAAACAGGGGCTAATCAGCCCCAGCATTTT.